Below are 23 T cell receptor beta chains sequenced from a single sample in a study of blood T cell repertoires in COVID-19. Sequencing used immunoSEQ multiplex PCR; TCRdb keeps in-frame clones, though not all of them. The top ten clones hold 6.5% to 9.5% of a sample with some 150,000 clones, 80% to 90% of them seen once. Material: peripheral blood. The receptors originated from a woman aged 55-69 years with COVID-19, enrolled during active disease.

The J gene is TRBJ1-1, the V gene TRBV9; TRBD1 might be the D (5 bases). The V gene lost 0 bases and the J gene lost 3 bases, with 12 bases spanning the gap. Germline V gene data show CDR1 as SGDLS and CDR2 as YYNGEE. This CDR3 is built from 15 residues. CDR3 DNA sequence: TGTGCCAGCAGCGTAGTCGGGGGGGACGACACTGAAGCTTTCTTT. Translated, it gives CASSVVGGDDTEAFF.

The chain carries TRBV18 and TRBJ1-2; 7 bases are a match to TRBD1. This CDR3 comprises 16 residues. Trimming removed 2 bases from V and 8 bases from J; junction bases left unmatched: 14. Germline CDR1 and CDR2: KGHSH and LQKENI. The CDR3 loop is CASSPTRQGTFDGYTF. The DNA of the CDR3 is TGTGCCAGCTCACCAACTAGACAGGGCACCTTCGACGGCTACACCTTC.

CDR3 amino acids: CATSRGTGTNEKLFF. DNA of the CDR3: TGTGCCACCAGCAGAGGGACAGGGACTAATGAAAAACTGTTTTTT. The gene calls are TRBV15 and TRBJ1-4, with 8 nucleotides matching TRBD1. The J segment lost 2 bases and the V segment lost 1 base, leaving 0 bases of the junction unmatched. Germline assignment: CDR1 LNHNV and CDR2 YYDKDF (reference sequence). CDR3 length: 15 amino acids.

This chain joins TRBV15 and TRBJ1-3, with D maybe TRBD1 (6 bases). V shed 0 bases and J shed 3 bases, with 9 bases lying between them. Germline-derived CDR1 and CDR2 are LNHNV and YYDKDF (reference sequence). The CDR3 spans 15 residues. The CDR3 sequence: CATSREQGVGNTIYF. CDR3 nucleotide sequence: TGTGCCACCAGCAGAGAACAGGGCGTTGGAAACACCATATATTTT.

The rearrangement links TRBV9 to TRBJ1-3; D remains unclear. This CDR3 region has 15 residues. Germline loops: CDR1 SGDLS, CDR2 YYNGEE. V was trimmed by 4 bases and J by 4 bases, leaving 15 bases between them. The CDR3 nucleotides read TGTGCCAGCAGCCACCCGACTGTGTCCGGAAACACCATATATTTT. It is translated as CASSHPTVSGNTIYF.

The chain is built from TRBV2 and TRBJ2-3, with 11 bases lining up with TRBD2. This CDR3 is 15 amino acids long. CDR1 is SNHLY, CDR2 FYNNEI, per germline. V lost 5 bases and J lost 5; bases outside the gene matches: 6. This chain's CDR3 is CASSLAGGGGDTQYF. CDR3 sequence (DNA): TGTGCCAGCAGTCTAGCGGGGGGCGGGGGAGATACGCAGTATTTT. Combining the CDR3 with reference TRBV2 and TRBJ2-3 gives the whole variable domain EPEVTQTPSHQVTQMGQEVILRCVPISNHLYFYWYRQILGQKVEFLVSFYNNEISEKSEIFDDQFSVERPDGSNFTLKIRSTKLEDSAMYFCASSLAGGGGDTQYFGPGTRLTVL.

In its sample, this clone was seen a few times. V gene TRBV7-2 combines with J gene TRBJ2-7, with TRBD2 matching 11 bases. CDR3 length: 15 residues. The junction had 5 bases not matched to a gene; V was cut back by 5 bases and J by 2 bases. CDR1 is SGHTA and CDR2 is FQGNSA in the germline V gene. This chain's CDR3 is CASSRVAGGTYEQYF. The CDR3 DNA follows: TGTGCCAGCAGCCGCGTAGCGGGGGGGACCTACGAGCAGTACTTC.

The chain employs TRBV7-3 and TRBJ1-2, with D possibly being TRBD1 (5 bases). Germline V gene data show CDR1 as SGHTA and CDR2 as FQGTGA. V was cut by 5 bases and J by 6 bases, with 13 bases left in between. The CDR3 is 13 amino acids. The CDR3 loop reads CASSPFGGDGYTF. The CDR3 DNA reads as TGTGCCAGCAGCCCCTTTGGGGGGGATGGCTACACCTTC.

The rearrangement links TRBV27 to TRBJ1-6, with a weak D call TRBD1 (6 bases). The CDR3 sequence is 14 residues long. Germline V gene lookup returns CDR1 MNHEY and CDR2 SMNVEV (reference sequence). Deletions cut 7 bases from V and 3 bases from J, with 10 bases between. CDR3 amino acids: CASNPQGYNSPLHF. The CDR3 nucleotides read TGTGCCAGCAATCCACAGGGCTATAATTCACCCCTCCACTTT.

The rearrangement links TRBV27 to TRBJ1-6, with TRBD1 matching over 7 bases. Germline V gene sequence: CDR1 MNHEY, CDR2 SMNVEV (reference sequence). The J segment lost 3 bases and the V segment lost 10 bases, leaving 15 bases of the junction unmatched. The CDR3 is 17 amino acids. The CDR3, as DNA: TGTGCCACGGGACAGTCGTTTAGTCCTGTCTATAATTCACCCCTCCACTTT. Residues: CATGQSFSPVYNSPLHF.

The V gene is TRBV4-3, the J gene TRBJ2-1, with TRBD2 matching 13 bases. Trimming removed 4 bases from V and 2 bases from J; junction bases left unmatched: 8. Germline V gene data show CDR1 as LGHNA and CDR2 as YSLEER. The length of the CDR3 is 18 residues. CDR3 loop: CASSPRTSGGLAYNEQFF. Here the CDR3 DNA reads TGCGCCAGCAGCCCCCGGACTAGCGGGGGCCTGGCCTACAATGAGCAGTTCTTC.

The sample holds one count of this clone. The rearrangement links TRBV7-3 to TRBJ1-2; tentatively, D is TRBD1 (5 bases). The germline V and J ends were trimmed by 6 bases and 3 bases, with 17 bases remaining between them. Germline V gene data show CDR1 as SGHTA and CDR2 as FQGTGA. The CDR3 totals 15 residues. The CDR3 DNA sequence: TGTGCCAGCAGTCCCTTGCACAGGTTCGACTATGGCTACACCTTC. Translation: CASSPLHRFDYGYTF.

V and J are TRBV5-4 and TRBJ2-1, with TRBD1 identical over 9 bases. CDR3 length: 16 amino acids. Germline values: CDR1 SGHNT, CDR2 YYREEE (reference sequence). V trimming: 4 bases; J trimming: 0 bases; junction bases outside the gene matches: 5. Written as DNA, the CDR3 is TGTGCCAGCAGCCCTGGACAGGGGAGCTCCTACAATGAGCAGTTCTTC. Residues: CASSPGQGSSYNEQFF. The full variable domain, completed using reference TRBV5-4 and TRBJ2-1, is ETGVTQSPTHLIKTRGQQVTLRCSSQSGHNTVSWYQQALGQGPQFIFQYYREEENGRGNFPPRFSGLQFPNYSSELNVNALELDDSALYLCASSPGQGSSYNEQFFGPGTRLTVL.

The chain has TRBV4-3 and TRBJ1-1; D may be TRBD1 (6 bases). Germline V gene lookup returns CDR1 LGHNA and CDR2 YSLEER. This CDR3 has 17 amino acids. V was shortened by 1 base and J by 0 bases, with 15 bases between the two germline ends. CDR3 residues: CASSQVKTRGLNTEAFF. The CDR3 region has the DNA TGCGCCAGCAGCCAAGTTAAGACCAGGGGCCTGAACACTGAAGCTTTCTTT.

The gene calls are TRBV9 and TRBJ1-6; weak D call: TRBD1 (6 bases). Looked up from germline, CDR1 is SGDLS and CDR2 is YYNGEE. V dropped 3 bases and J dropped 7 bases, with 11 bases sitting between them. The CDR3 has 14 residues. The CDR3 region has the DNA TGTGCCAGCAGCGCGAGGACAGCGAATTCACCCCTCCACTTT. It codes for CASSARTANSPLHF.

This chain joins TRBV5-1 and TRBJ2-5; weak D call: TRBD1 (5 bases). Trimming took off 1 base at V and 3 bases at J, with 10 bases between the two ends. Germline CDR1 SGHRS, CDR2 YFSETQ. The CDR3 has 14 amino acids. As DNA, the CDR3 is TGCGCCAGCAGCTTGAATGCAGGGAAAGAGACCCAGTACTTC. Residues: CASSLNAGKETQYF.

The chain combines TRBV10-3 with TRBJ1-6; 9 bases align to TRBD1. This CDR3 has 16 amino acids. The germline gives CDR1 ENHRY, CDR2 SYGVKD. Trimming removed 1 base from V and 7 bases from J; junction bases left unmatched: 5. The CDR3 is CAISEWTGDGNSPLHF. For the CDR3, the DNA is TGTGCCATCAGTGAGTGGACAGGGGACGGAAATTCACCCCTCCACTTT.

This chain connects TRBV29-1 to TRBJ2-5, with D tentatively TRBD2 (5 bases). Germline CDR1 and CDR2: SQVTM and ANQGSEA. The CDR3 totals 12 residues. V was clipped by 4 bases and J by 4 bases, with 10 bases between them. DNA for the CDR3: TGCAGCGTTGTCCGGGGAGCAGAGACCCAGTACTTC. It encodes CSVVRGAETQYF. Full variable domain (rest looked up from reference TRBV29-1 and TRBJ2-5): SAVISQKPSRDICQRGTSLTIQCQVDSQVTMMFWYRQQPGQSLTLIATANQGSEATYESGFVIDKFPISRPNLTFSTLTVSNMSPEDSSIYLCSVVRGAETQYFGPGTRLLVL.

V and J are TRBV4-1 and TRBJ2-5; D is perhaps TRBD2 (7 bases). CDR1 MGHRA and CDR2 YSYEKL come from the germline V gene. The V end was cut by 6 bases, the J end by 5 bases, with 22 bases between. The CDR3 covers 16 residues. The CDR3 spells CASSPGGVPDVETQYF. The CDR3 DNA reads as TGCGCCAGCAGTCCGGGGGGCGTCCCGGACGTGGAGACCCAGTACTTC.

The rearrangement uses TRBV5-5 and TRBJ2-3, with D uncertain. Trimming pared 0 bases from V and 6 bases from J, leaving 8 bases between. Germline loops: CDR1 SGHKS, CDR2 YYEKEE (reference sequence). The CDR3 extends over 13 amino acids. CDR3 DNA sequence: TGTGCCAGCAGCTTGGTAGCAGCGGATACGCAGTATTTT. Its protein product is CASSLVAADTQYF.

The chain combines TRBV27 with TRBJ2-2; D possibly corresponds to TRBD1 (6 bases). V shed 6 bases and J shed 5 bases, with 10 bases lying between them. Germline CDR1 reads MNHEY; CDR2 reads SMNVEV (reference sequence). This CDR3 has 13 residues. The CDR3 region has the DNA TGTGCCAGCAGCCCCGGGACAACCGGGGAGCTGTTTTTT. It encodes CASSPGTTGELFF.

The chain has TRBV7-5 and TRBJ1-3; the table's D call, TRBD1, has no DNA check behind it. TRBV7-5 counts as a pseudogene. CDR3 length: 14 amino acids. CDR3 loop: CARSPPGSGNTIYF. The CDR3 DNA is TGTGCCAGAAGCCCCCCAGGCAGCGGAAACACCATATATTTT.

V is TRBV13 and J is TRBJ2-7; tentatively, D is TRBD1 (5 bases). Trimming stripped 6 bases from V and 2 bases from J, with 11 bases between. The CDR3 has 13 residues. The germline V gene encodes CDR1 PRHDT and CDR2 FYEKMQ (reference sequence). CDR3 region: CASRGTGAYEQYF. CDR3 in DNA: TGTGCCAGCAGAGGAACAGGAGCCTACGAGCAGTACTTC.